Listed below are T cell receptor beta chains from one sample, sequenced in a study of identical twins. MiXCR, run by TCRdb on the 5' RACE reads, gives a single entry per CDR3 protein. The table includes about 720,000 distinct CDR3 sequences, 15% to 20% detected once. These data also featured in a second study, about T cells expressing NK-cell markers.

The source material was PBMCs. Receptor source: a woman aged 18 to 35 in good health. Each CDR3 is given without its conserved first and last residue.

CDR3 protein: ASSLGLINYEQY
J gene: TRBJ2-7
V gene: TRBV13

CDR3 protein: ASSVLPGGGYSTQY
J gene: TRBJ2-5
V gene: TRBV3-1

CDR3 protein: ASSFAGGNYGYT
J gene: TRBJ1-2
V gene: TRBV7-2

CDR3 protein: SARDPQREGDTQY
J gene: TRBJ2-3
V gene: TRBV20-1

CDR3 protein: SGKKGLRDEKLF
J gene: TRBJ1-4
V gene: TRBV29-1

CDR3 protein: ASSDTGGGDEQY
J gene: TRBJ2-7
V gene: TRBV2

CDR3 protein: ASSQDGRGNGYT
J gene: TRBJ1-2
V gene: TRBV4-1

CDR3 protein: ASLRDRRAF
J gene: TRBJ1-1
V gene: TRBV6-5

CDR3 protein: SARDREGVLSYNEQF
J gene: TRBJ2-1
V gene: TRBV20-1

CDR3 protein: ASRGQASYEQY
J gene: TRBJ2-7
V gene: TRBV5-1

CDR3 protein: ASSLSFRTSTDTQY
J gene: TRBJ2-3
V gene: TRBV7-9

CDR3 protein: ASSLAVRPKETQY
J gene: TRBJ2-5
V gene: TRBV5-1

CDR3 protein: SVTGGTGAYEQY
J gene: TRBJ2-7
V gene: TRBV29-1

CDR3 protein: ASSQDRDNEKLF
J gene: TRBJ1-4
V gene: TRBV12-3/TRBV12-4

CDR3 protein: ASSLEGSSGRNEQF
J gene: TRBJ2-1
V gene: TRBV7-2

CDR3 protein: ASSLDRGVYEQY
J gene: TRBJ2-7
V gene: TRBV12-3/TRBV12-4

CDR3 protein: ATAAGNTEAF
J gene: TRBJ1-1
V gene: TRBV7-3

CDR3 protein: SASPAGSGETQY
J gene: TRBJ2-5
V gene: TRBV20-1

CDR3 protein: ASRGGGKAF
J gene: TRBJ1-1
V gene: TRBV5-1

CDR3 protein: ASSPRTSGSSRELF
J gene: TRBJ2-2
V gene: TRBV3-1

CDR3 protein: ASSPGPGLNTGELF
J gene: TRBJ2-2
V gene: TRBV6-1

CDR3 protein: SARGALKNTEVF
J gene: TRBJ1-1
V gene: TRBV20-1

CDR3 protein: ASSSRMPELGLEQY
J gene: TRBJ2-7
V gene: TRBV7-2

CDR3 protein: ASSKDSPATQY
J gene: TRBJ2-3
V gene: TRBV12-3/TRBV12-4

CDR3 protein: ASSLGHGGGSYEQY
J gene: TRBJ2-7
V gene: TRBV5-1

CDR3 protein: SVAGPGSNQPQH
J gene: TRBJ1-5
V gene: TRBV29-1

CDR3 protein: ASSRRQSSYEQY
J gene: TRBJ2-7
V gene: TRBV6-1

CDR3 protein: SAGQSLNTEAF
J gene: TRBJ1-1
V gene: TRBV20-1

CDR3 protein: ASSQDGREGPNTEAF
J gene: TRBJ1-1
V gene: TRBV4-3